These 25 T cell receptor beta chains originate from one sample sequenced in a study of glioma-infiltrating T cells after dendritic cell vaccination. Assay used: immunoSEQ multiplex PCR; TCRdb lists only in-frame clones, some missing. Found here are roughly 56,000 clones, over 65% of them singletons; the top ten hold roughly 9%. The time point here: after dendritic cell vaccination, including at tumor progression/relapse. The sequenced sample was blood, obtained after dendritic cell vaccination. The receptors were gathered from a human donor with glioblastoma.

This clone was detected only once. The chain employs TRBV19 and TRBJ1-2, with 9 positions matching TRBD1. This CDR3 is built from 14 residues. V dropped 9 bases and J dropped 6; count of bases not matched to a gene: 11. Germline V CDR1 and CDR2: LNHDA, SQIVND (reference sequence). CDR3 protein: CASKTGGEGDGYTF. CDR3 bases: TGTGCCAGCAAGACAGGGGGAGAAGGAGATGGCTACACCTTC.

This clone was counted a single time. The chain carries TRBV9 and TRBJ2-1; 10 bases align to TRBD2. The CDR3 is 16 amino acids. Looked up from germline, CDR1 is SGDLS and CDR2 is YYNGEE. V gave up 0 bases and J gave up 6 bases; unmatched junction bases: 6. The CDR3 protein is CASSVGSGGAFNEQFF. The CDR3 nucleotides read TGTGCCAGCAGCGTAGGAAGCGGGGGGGCCTTCAATGAGCAGTTCTTC. Using reference TRBV9 and TRBJ2-1 for the parts outside the CDR3, the full variable domain is DSGVTQTPKHLITATGQRVTLRCSPRSGDLSVYWYQQSLDQGLQFLIQYYNGEERAKGNILERFSAQQFPDLHSELNLSSLELGDSALYFCASSVGSGGAFNEQFFGPGTRLTVL.

This clone was found a few times. Different DNA sequences within this sample yield the same CDR3. This chain connects TRBV6-5 to TRBJ2-1, with TRBD2 matching 12 bases. CDR3 size: 15 residues. Germline values: CDR1 MNHEY, CDR2 SVGAGI. V shed 5 bases and J 5 bases; nucleotides not matched to a gene: 4. The CDR3 protein is CASSLAGGPNNEQFF. The CDR3 region has the DNA TGTGCCAGCAGTCTAGCGGGGGGGCCCAACAATGAGCAGTTCTTC.

The chain links TRBV5-4 to TRBJ2-3, with 7 bases matching TRBD2. This CDR3 has 19 residues. Looked up from germline, CDR1 is SGHNT and CDR2 is YYREEE (reference sequence). V was clipped by 4 bases and J by 5 bases; unmatched bases: 22. As DNA, the CDR3 is TGTGCCAGCAGCAAAACCCTCCAAGGGGCCGGGACGGGAGGAGATACGCAGTATTTT. Amino acids: CASSKTLQGAGTGGDTQYF. The complete variable domain, with remaining parts taken from reference TRBV5-4 and TRBJ2-3, reads ETGVTQSPTHLIKTRGQQVTLRCSSQSGHNTVSWYQQALGQGPQFIFQYYREEENGRGNFPPRFSGLQFPNYSSELNVNALELDDSALYLCASSKTLQGAGTGGDTQYFGPGTRLTVL.

The chain uses TRBV7-8 and TRBJ2-1, with 12 nucleotides matching TRBD2. The germline V gene has CDR1 SGHVS and CDR2 FQNEAQ. The CDR3 covers 16 residues. The V and J ends lost 4 bases and 4 bases, in that order; junction bases with no gene match: 5. The CDR3 bases are TGTGCCAGCAGCTCAACGACTAGCGGGGGATACAATGAGCAGTTCTTC. Residues: CASSSTTSGGYNEQFF.

The chain carries TRBV9 and TRBJ1-4; D may be TRBD1 (6 bases). The CDR3 extends over 14 amino acids. Trimming left V 4 bases short and J 8 bases short, with 15 bases between. Germline V gives CDR1 SGDLS, CDR2 YYNGEE. The CDR3 DNA is TGTGCCAGCAGCTCGGACAGTTTCGGAGAAAAACTGTTTTTT. Amino acids: CASSSDSFGEKLFF.

V and J are TRBV9 and TRBJ2-3; 8 nucleotides line up with TRBD2. The length of the CDR3 is 15 residues. V shed 3 bases, J shed 2 bases, and the junction held 5 bases outside the gene matches. The V gene's germline CDR1 is SGDLS and CDR2 YYNGEE. The CDR3 nucleotides are TGTGCCAGCAGCGCGGGACTAGTGGCCACAGATACGCAGTATTTT. It encodes CASSAGLVATDTQYF.

V and J are TRBV7-9 and TRBJ2-2; 8 bases match TRBD1. Germline V lookup: CDR1 SEHNR, CDR2 FQNEAQ (reference sequence). CDR3 size: 16 residues. V was clipped by 0 bases and J by 7 bases; unmatched bases: 7. The CDR3 loop is CASSLARQGRNGELFF. CDR3 DNA: TGTGCCAGCAGCTTAGCGCGACAGGGGCGTAACGGGGAGCTGTTTTTT.

This chain uses TRBV29-1 with TRBJ2-5; D not certain. The V gene's germline CDR1 is SQVTM and CDR2 ANQGSEA. V gave up 7 bases and J gave up 1 base, with 10 bases separating them. The CDR3 spans 12 residues. The CDR3 nucleotides read TGCAGCGCCGTACGGGTCCAAGAGACCCAGTACTTC. Its protein is CSAVRVQETQYF. Complete variable domain (other parts from reference TRBV29-1 and TRBJ2-5): SAVISQKPSRDICQRGTSLTIQCQVDSQVTMMFWYRQQPGQSLTLIATANQGSEATYESGFVIDKFPISRPNLTFSTLTVSNMSPEDSSIYLCSAVRVQETQYFGPGTRLLVL.

This clone was observed once. The V and J genes are TRBV10-3 and TRBJ1-4; TRBD1 matches at 7 bases. This CDR3 comprises 14 residues. Germline CDR1 is ENHRY and CDR2 is SYGVKD. V lost 8 bases, J lost 3 bases, and 6 bases stayed unmatched. As DNA, the CDR3 is TGTGCCATCGGTGGGACAGACTCTAATGAAAAACTGTTTTTT. Amino acid sequence: CAIGGTDSNEKLFF.

This rearrangement joins TRBV25-1 to TRBJ2-5; D perhaps matches TRBD1 (6 bases). The CDR3 sequence is 15 residues long. With 2 bases removed from V and 3 bases from J, the gap between germline ends came to 13 bases. Germline lookup yields CDR1 MGHDK and CDR2 SYGVNS. As DNA, the CDR3 is TGTGCCAGCAGTGAAACAGGGTTTTGGAAAGAGACCCAGTACTTC. Protein sequence: CASSETGFWKETQYF. The complete variable domain, with remaining parts taken from reference TRBV25-1 and TRBJ2-5, reads EADIYQTPRYLVIGTGKKITLECSQTMGHDKMYWYQQDPGMELHLIHYSYGVNSTEKGDLSSESTVSRIRTEHFPLTLESARPSHTSQYLCASSETGFWKETQYFGPGTRLLVL.

The chain joins TRBV5-6 to TRBJ2-7; 9 bases match TRBD1. There are 16 residues in the CDR3. Germline CDR1 and CDR2: SGHDT and YYEEEE. J was trimmed by 3 bases and V by 4 bases; bases with no gene match: 11. The CDR3 bases are TGTGCCAGCAGCCCTGGAACAGGGGGCGTAGGCTACGAGCAGTACTTC. It codes for CASSPGTGGVGYEQYF.

The J gene is TRBJ1-1, the V gene TRBV25-1; D is unclear. In germline, CDR1 is MGHDK, CDR2 SYGVNS. V was clipped by 0 bases and J by 1 base, with 3 bases between them. CDR3 length equals 13 residues. CDR3 in DNA: TGTGCCAGCAGTGAATACGGGAACACTGAAGCTTTCTTT. Translation gives CASSEYGNTEAFF. Combining the CDR3 with reference TRBV25-1 and TRBJ1-1 gives the whole variable domain EADIYQTPRYLVIGTGKKITLECSQTMGHDKMYWYQQDPGMELHLIHYSYGVNSTEKGDLSSESTVSRIRTEHFPLTLESARPSHTSQYLCASSEYGNTEAFFGQGTRLTVV.

A single count supports this clone. The gene calls are TRBV15 and TRBJ1-5, with 7 nucleotides matching TRBD1. The CDR3 covers 13 residues. V gave up 5 bases and J gave up 11 bases; unmatched junction bases: 9. The germline CDR1 and CDR2 sequences are LNHNV and YYDKDF (reference sequence). As DNA, the CDR3 is TGTGCCACCAGCGCGGGACAGCCTTTTTCCCAGCATTTT. Encoded protein: CATSAGQPFSQHF.

The V call is TRBV28, the J call TRBJ2-5, with TRBD1 identical over 12 bases. Judging by the DNA end, TRBJ2-7 fits better; the J call may be wrong. Germline V gene lookup returns CDR1 MDHEN and CDR2 SYDVKM. This CDR3 contains 14 residues. The CDR3 loop reads CASRGDRGLDEQYF. In DNA form, the CDR3 reads TGTGCCAGCAGAGGGGACAGGGGGCTCGACGAGCAGTACTTC.

The chain combines TRBV6-5 with TRBJ2-7, with TRBD1 matching over 8 bases. This CDR3 comprises 14 residues. With V trimmed by 4 bases and J by 6 bases, 8 bases remained unmatched. The germline CDR1 and CDR2 sequences are MNHEY and SVGAGI. The CDR3 DNA follows: TGTGCCAGCAGTTTAGGTCAGGGGGCGATCGAGCAGTACTTC. It yields the protein CASSLGQGAIEQYF.

The chain has TRBV9 and TRBJ2-1; 9 bases are a match to TRBD1. The ends lost 0 bases at V and 9 bases at J; junction bases unmatched: 7. Germline V CDR1 and CDR2: SGDLS, YYNGEE. The CDR3 has 15 residues. This CDR3 reads CASSVGRTGEVEQFF. The CDR3 bases are TGTGCCAGCAGCGTAGGTCGGACAGGGGAAGTTGAGCAGTTCTTC.

This clone was recorded once. This chain connects TRBV5-1 to TRBJ1-4; no clear D. This CDR3 has 13 residues. V was clipped by 4 bases and J by 7 bases, with 11 bases between them. Per the germline V gene, CDR1 is SGHRS and CDR2 is YFSETQ. CDR3: CASSPAGFEKLFF. In nucleotides, the CDR3 is TGCGCCAGCAGCCCCGCGGGTTTTGAAAAACTGTTTTTT.

This sequence joins TRBV5-1 and TRBJ1-6, with a tentative D call TRBD1 (6 bases). V was clipped by 0 bases and J by 6 bases, with 7 bases between them. The CDR3 sequence is 14 residues long. In germline, CDR1 is SGHRS, CDR2 YFSETQ. The CDR3 loop is CASSLVQGNSPLHF. The CDR3 DNA reads as TGCGCCAGCAGCTTGGTACAGGGTAATTCACCCCTCCACTTT.

Only a few counts were recorded for this clone. A read error may produce the germline difference seen at one junction end. The sample has other DNA sequences that encode this CDR3 too. The rearrangement uses TRBV27 and TRBJ1-6; D may be TRBD1 (5 bases). The CDR3 has 15 amino acids. CDR1 MNHEY and CDR2 SMNVEV come from the germline V gene (reference sequence). The CDR3 sequence: CASSDWGGYNSPLHF. The CDR3 DNA is TGTGCCAGCAGTGACTGGGGGGGATATAATTCCCCCCTCCACTTT.

The chain links TRBV19 to TRBJ2-6; TRBD1 agrees at 7 bases. The V gene end was trimmed by 3 bases and the J gene end by 2 bases; junction bases not matched to a gene: 4. Germline V lookup: CDR1 LNHDA, CDR2 SQIVND (reference sequence). The CDR3 is made up of 16 amino acids. The CDR3 nucleotides are TGTGCCAGTAGTATCCTTACAGGGGCTGGGGCCAACGTCCTGACTTTC. As protein: CASSILTGAGANVLTF.

This chain uses TRBV7-9 with TRBJ2-1, with 7 bases identical to TRBD2. With V trimmed by 1 base and J by 8 bases, 5 bases remained unmatched. The CDR3 is 14 amino acids. Per the germline V gene, CDR1 is SEHNR and CDR2 is FQNEAQ (reference sequence). In nucleotides, the CDR3 is TGTGCCAGCAGCTTAGGGGGGGGAAGAGATGAGCAGTTCTTC. Translating gives CASSLGGGRDEQFF.

A few counts support this clone. The chain links TRBV21-1 to TRBJ1-2. TRBV21-1 constitutes a pseudogene. The CDR3 sequence is 15 residues long. CDR3: CASSKLLGLLYGYTF. The CDR3 DNA reads TGTGCCAGCAGCAAACTCCTGGGACTTTTATATGGCTACACCTTC.

The chain couples TRBV6-5 to TRBJ1-1; TRBD1 agrees at 7 bases. In germline, CDR1 is MNHEY, CDR2 SVGAGI. The trim removed 6 bases at V and 6 bases at J, leaving 10 bases unmatched. The CDR3 consists of 14 residues. CDR3 coding DNA: TGTGCCAGCAGCAGACAGGGCGGGGTACCTGAAGCTTTCTTT. Amino acids: CASSRQGGVPEAFF.

The chain recombines TRBV30 with TRBJ2-7, with 10 bases that match TRBD1. The CDR3 extends over 14 amino acids. The ends lost 6 bases at V and 5 bases at J; junction bases unmatched: 10. Per germline, CDR1 GTSNPN and CDR2 SVGIG (reference sequence). In DNA form, the CDR3 reads TGTGCCTGCCCTCGGACAGGGGGAGTCAACGAGCAGTACTTC. This gives the protein CACPRTGGVNEQYF.